This TCR beta chain stems from a study of blood T cell repertoires in COVID-19. In the study overall: COVID-19 samples from acute and convalescent phases originated in the United States, Italy and Spain. PBMCs, B-cell-depleted T cells, or T cells were the source of the cDNA or gDNA that made up the material.

Study processing details: The assay estimated nucleated cells by amplifying reference gene primers. TCRdb keeps only in-frame clones here, not all; method: immunoSEQ multiplex PCR. V and J calls and clone size follow that table, whereas D and trimming were derived from the DNA. There are fewer than 80,000 clones in the sample; about 84% occur only once, and roughly 15% lies in the top ten. The CDR3 runs 16 residues. CDR1 is SGHRS and CDR2 is YFSETQ in the germline V gene. Trimming cost V 2 bases and J 7 bases; bases outside gene matches: 11. The count of this clone is one. Seattle cases were enrolled at active infection and followed longitudinally.

The sequence came from a man aged 45 to 65 with COVID-19, enrolled during active disease. Sequenced: peripheral blood. The chain uses TRBV5-1 and TRBJ2-1; 8 nucleotides line up with TRBD2. CDR3 sequence reads: CASSFIAAGGRNEQFF. The DNA of the CDR3 is TGCGCCAGCAGCTTTATTGCGGCGGGGGGTCGGAATGAGCAGTTCTTC.